A single sample gave rise to the 5 T cell receptor beta chains below, sequenced in a study of T-cell memory formation after mild COVID-19. Using its own MiXCR run on the 5' RACE reads, TCRdb lists one record per CDR3 protein. This table holds roughly 450,000 distinct CDR3 sequences, 15% to 20% found once. Input material: PBMCs or a T cell subset sorted from them (not recorded which). The origin of the receptors is an adult woman who had mild COVID-19 (a few samples of this study predate the infection). Cell type and time point are not known.

At least ten counts were recorded for this clonotype. The V call is TRBV12-3 or TRBV12-4, the J call TRBJ2-5; 10 bases fit TRBD2. CDR3 size: 16 residues. Unmatched junction bases numbered 11, after V lost 3 bases and J lost 7 bases. The CDR3 protein is CASSLTSGPGGGTQYF. In DNA form, the CDR3 reads TGTGCCAGCAGTTTGACTAGCGGGCCCGGCGGTGGGACCCAGTACTTC.

This clonotype was seen a few times. The chain links TRBV11-3 to TRBJ2-7; D is possibly TRBD2 (5 bases). The CDR3 is made up of 19 amino acids. V was shortened by 0 bases and J by 4 bases, with 25 bases between the two germline ends. Germline loops: CDR1 SGHNT, CDR2 YENEEA. The chain's CDR3 is CASSLDSDRTEGYAYEQYF. CDR3 in DNA: TGTGCCAGCAGCTTAGACTCGGACCGGACCGAGGGATACGCGTACGAGCAGTACTTC.

The chain has TRBV20-1 and TRBJ1-4; D is ambiguous. There are 16 residues in the CDR3. The V and J ends lost 0 bases and 0 bases respectively, with 11 bases between them. CDR1 and CDR2 (germline): DFQATT, SNEGSKA (reference sequence). The CDR3 DNA sequence: TGCAGTGCTAGAGAGGGCAGCCCTGCAACTAATGAAAAACTGTTTTTT. Its translation is CSAREGSPATNEKLFF.

A note on this clonotype: At one end the junction does not follow the germline gene, possibly because of a read error. The rearrangement links TRBV6-5 to TRBJ2-4; D gene uncertain. Germline-derived CDR1 and CDR2 are MNHEY and SVGAGI. The CDR3 covers 14 residues. The CDR3, as DNA: TGTGCCAGCAGTTACTCTGAGGCCAAAAACATTAAGTACTTC. Its protein product is CASSYSEAKNIKYF.

This clonotype was recorded a few times. The chain is built from TRBV10-3 and TRBJ2-1, with a possible D match to TRBD1 (6 bases). Germline V gene data show CDR1 as ENHRY and CDR2 as SYGVKD. The CDR3 contains 12 residues. The germline V and J ends were trimmed by 5 bases and 10 bases, with 12 bases remaining between them. The CDR3: CAISSTGYEQFF. The CDR3 DNA reads TGTGCCATCAGTTCTACAGGGTACGAGCAGTTCTTC.